A single sample gave rise to the 14 T cell receptor beta chains below, sequenced in a study of identical twins. One entry per CDR3 protein results from TCRdb running MiXCR on the 5' RACE reads. This table has around 340,000 distinct CDR3 sequences, about 12% appearing once. The sample was also reused in another study, on yellow fever vaccine responses in identical twins.

The source material was CD8+ T cells sorted from blood. Receptor source: a woman aged 18 to 35 in good health.

The chain employs TRBV5-1 and TRBJ2-1; D call uncertain. The V and J ends lost 0 bases and 8 bases respectively, with 9 bases between them. Germline V CDR1 and CDR2: SGHRS, YFSETQ. The CDR3 length is 13 residues. The CDR3 spells CASSLGFDDEQFF. CDR3 nucleotides: TGCGCCAGCAGCTTGGGCTTCGACGATGAGCAGTTCTTC.

This clonotype showed up just a few times. The V call is TRBV10-3, the J call TRBJ2-3, with 9 positions matching TRBD2. The trim removed 8 bases at V and 1 base at J, leaving 28 bases unmatched. Germline V CDR1 and CDR2: ENHRY, SYGVKD. The CDR3 consists of 22 residues. CDR3 nucleotides: TGTGCCATCTCACTAACTTCCCCCCCGGGGGCTAGCGGGAAGATTGGCACAGATACGCAGTATTTT. Translation gives CAISLTSPPGASGKIGTDTQYF.

The rearrangement links TRBV28 to TRBJ2-5; unclear D gene. V was clipped by 6 bases and J by 4 bases, with 12 bases between them. The CDR3 runs 13 residues. CDR1 and CDR2 (germline): MDHEN, SYDVKM. CDR3 bases: TGTGCCAGCAGAATAATAGCAGGAGAGACCCAGTACTTC. Amino acids: CASRIIAGETQYF.

This clonotype has a handful of counts. The rearrangement links TRBV29-1 to TRBJ2-1; D tentatively reads TRBD1 or TRBD2 (7 bases each). Germline V CDR1 and CDR2: SQVTM, ANQGSEA. Trimming removed 4 bases at V and 10 bases at J, with 20 bases between. The CDR3 is 14 amino acids. The CDR3 loop reads CSVGREGRGQEQFF. CDR3 nucleotides: TGCAGCGTTGGGAGGGAGGGAAGGGGGCAGGAGCAGTTCTTC.

This clonotype was seen more than once but under ten times. V usage is TRBV12-3 or TRBV12-4 and J usage is TRBJ2-1; D uncertain. This CDR3 spans 15 amino acids. Deletions cut 6 bases from V and 0 bases from J, with 12 bases between. CDR3 coding DNA: TGTGCCAGCAGGGGGTGGGATAGCTCCTACAATGAGCAGTTCTTC. Translated: CASRGWDSSYNEQFF.

The sample holds a few counts of this clonotype. V usage is TRBV20-1 and J usage is TRBJ2-7; 12 bases map to TRBD2. Germline CDR1 and CDR2: DFQATT and SNEGSKA (reference sequence). V was clipped by 5 bases and J by 5 bases; unmatched bases: 7. The CDR3 loop spans 14 amino acids. The CDR3 coding sequence is TGCAGTGCTCCTACTAGCGGGAGGTTCGACGAGCAGTACTTC. This codes for CSAPTSGRFDEQYF.

The chain joins TRBV20-1 to TRBJ2-1; TRBD2 aligns across 7 bases. J was trimmed by 8 bases and V by 3 bases; bases with no gene match: 10. Per the germline V gene, CDR1 is DFQATT and CDR2 is SNEGSKA (reference sequence). This CDR3 region has 14 residues. CDR3 region: CSASRTSAFDEQFF. The CDR3 DNA follows: TGCAGTGCTAGTCGCACTAGCGCATTCGATGAGCAGTTCTTC.

V usage is TRBV5-8 and J usage is TRBJ2-1; D uncertain. The CDR3 loop spans 12 amino acids. V was cut by 4 bases and J by 7 bases, with 9 bases left in between. Per germline, CDR1 SGHTS and CDR2 YDEGEE. As DNA, the CDR3 is TGTGCCAGCAGCGATGACTCAAATGAGCAGTTCTTC. This gives the protein CASSDDSNEQFF.

This clonotype was counted a few times. This chain links TRBV12-3 or TRBV12-4 with TRBJ2-3; 9 bases map to TRBD2. The CDR3 runs to 16 residues. Trimming removed 2 bases from V and 5 bases from J; junction bases left unmatched: 8. The CDR3 DNA reads TGTGCCAGCAGTTTACCGGGACTAGCCGCCCTAGATACGCAGTATTTT. This translates into CASSLPGLAALDTQYF.

This clonotype was seen a few times. This chain connects TRBV6-4 to TRBJ2-1; 10 bases match TRBD2. This CDR3 contains 16 residues. J gave up 5 bases and V 5 bases, and 9 bases lay outside the gene matches. The germline gives CDR1 MRHNA, CDR2 SNTAGT. The CDR3 nucleotides read TGTGCCAGCAGTTCTACGGCTAGCGGGGGCCACAATGAGCAGTTCTTC. Translation gives CASSSTASGGHNEQFF.

V and J are TRBV20-1 and TRBJ1-1; TRBD1 is a possible D gene (5 bases). The CDR3 has 13 amino acids. V was pared by 4 bases and J by 7 bases, with 16 bases between. CDR1 DFQATT and CDR2 SNEGSKA come from the germline V gene (reference sequence). CDR3 DNA sequence: TGCAGTGCTACTAGGGCGGGGACGATTGAAGCTTTCTTT. This sequence encodes CSATRAGTIEAFF.

The chain uses TRBV2 and TRBJ2-7, with 8 bases fitting TRBD1. The germline V gene has CDR1 SNHLY and CDR2 FYNNEI. There are 13 residues in the CDR3. V lost 7 bases and J lost 6; bases outside the gene matches: 8. The CDR3 loop is CASIRTGSREQYV. The CDR3 region has the DNA TGTGCCAGCATCAGGACAGGGAGTCGCGAGCAGTACGTC.

This clonotype has just a few counts. V and J are TRBV4-1 and TRBJ2-2; D may correspond to TRBD1 or TRBD2 (5 bases each). The CDR3 covers 16 residues. The germline V and J ends were trimmed by 3 bases and 5 bases, with 16 bases remaining between them. Germline lookup yields CDR1 MGHRA and CDR2 YSYEKL. CDR3 nucleotides: TGCGCCAGCAGCCATAGGGGCGCGGGTGGGACCGGGGAGCTGTTTTTT. Translation: CASSHRGAGGTGELFF.

This clonotype was seen a few times. The chain joins TRBV28 to TRBJ2-5; 14 bases align to TRBD2. The CDR3 is 16 amino acids. V shed 5 bases, J shed 3 bases, and the junction held 5 bases outside the gene matches. CDR1 MDHEN and CDR2 SYDVKM come from the germline V gene. The CDR3 DNA follows: TGTGCCAGCAGTCCACAGGGACTAGCGGGAGAAGAGACCCAGTACTTC. This translates into CASSPQGLAGEETQYF.